This TCR beta chain was documented in a study of shared clonotypes between healthy human individuals (dated by TCRdb to 2020 to 2022). For context, the study as a whole: The cohort comprised a couple of women and a few men aged 18 to 49 years. Per donor, three plates each were used for CD4 naive and CD4 memory, two for CD8 naive, and one for CD8 memory. Between about 0.8 and 9 billion PBMCs per donor were obtained by leukapheresis. To increase sequencing depth and limit assay-specific biases, different laboratories used diverse techniques to prepare libraries and sequence TCR repertoires. The study deeply sequenced blood TCR repertoires of several healthy adults to estimate repertoire size and the extent of clonotype sharing between individuals.

Overall results and qualifications from the work: Only blood was sampled, and tissue TCR repertoires likely differ from those in blood. When several donors were compared, the shared fraction of clonotypes was around 5% for naive CD4, roughly 3.3% for naive CD8, 2.3% for memory CD4, and 0.4% for memory CD8. Because the study included only a small number of donors, the genetic and exposure-history diversity represented was limited. Rarefaction of sorted-subset datasets indicated incomplete sequencing despite the large sequencing depth. Based on pairwise subsampling, the degree of clonotype sharing among donors was expected to be affected by sequencing depth. Compared with non-shared clonotypes, clonotypes shared by all four sorted-subset donors had higher generation probabilities. Naive subsets generally had larger estimated clonotype richness than memory subsets.

Turning to this clone: The clone's antigen remains unknown. It has no much larger one-base neighbor in the sample; base qualities were not kept.

V lost 8 bases and J lost 8 bases, and the count of bases not matched to a germline gene is 8. Sequences MNHNS (CDR1) and SASEGT (CDR2) are obtained from the germline V gene. The CDR3 goes from the cysteine to the phenylalanine over 14 residues. Just CDR3 DNA is preserved here, 42 bases in frame from base 1. TCR CDR3 regions were amplified from genomic DNA by multiplex PCR using the deep immunoSEQ assay. Extracted genomic DNA from each cell subset was distributed evenly across all wells of several immunoSEQ 96-well plates, and each plate was treated as a replicate. For sorted subsets, 150 to 250 ng genomic DNA, equal to tens of thousands of T cell genomes, was loaded into each replicate PCR. The purified libraries were quantified using a Qubit 3.0 fluorometer, sized with a Bioanalyzer 2100, and then quantified again using the KAPA Library Quantification kit. A separate single-read 150-cycle Illumina NextSeq 550 flow cell was used to sequence each immunoSEQ 96-well plate. The paper's processing steps were these. Because the immunoSEQ output included only junctional sequences and no quality scores, the filtering could not be the same as the filtering used for full-length reads. To assign V/J genes and CDR3, sequences were annotated against IMGT germline references using PyIR, a Python wrapper for IgBLAST v1.9. Reads were filtered out if the reads had weak V/J assignments (E-value above 1e-6), no CDR3, stop codons, out-of-frame junctions, or ambiguous translated residues. V3J clonotypes were defined as sequences sharing the same inferred V gene, J gene, and CDR3 amino acid sequence. Percentage overlap between repertoires was calculated by dividing the number of shared unique clonotypes by the size of the smaller repertoire. RTK rarefaction, the Chao1 estimator, and Recon v2.1 estimates of unobserved clonotypes were used to assess repertoire richness. For all TCRbeta clonotypes obtained by the gDNA method from several donors, generation probabilities were computed with OLGA. TCRdb took over this immuneACCESS table, retaining in-frame rearrangements with V and J assigned. Such tables are incomplete; in checked studies, under half of the missing clones stem from an unresolved V gene, and the remainder is unexplained. V, J and clone size reflect that table, while D and trimming were determined from the DNA. A total of approximately 2.1 million clones appear in this sample, 80% to 95% of them only once. The ten largest clones add up to 0.39% of the sample.

The donors were healthy, HIV-negative adults with no recently reported acute infections or vaccinations. Only Caucasian adults living in Nashville, Tennessee, USA were represented among the donors. CD4+ T cells were enriched by magnetic negative selection; naive cells were then positively selected on CD45RA, and the negative fraction formed the memory subset. After blood collection by leukapheresis, PBMCs were isolated using Ficoll-Histopaque density gradient centrifugation and then cryopreserved in the vapor phase of liquid nitrogen. Purity and quantity of every magnetically sorted T cell population were checked by analytical flow cytometry. Genomic DNA was isolated from each sorted fraction and quantified by UV absorbance on a Nanodrop 2000c.

The specimen was naive CD4+ T cells from PBMCs. The cell subset or site label, read with the paper, signifies: CD45RA+ positively selected. The clonotype was recovered from a man in his late teens or twenties in good health. Some clones in this sample may be carry-over from other donors' samples. The rearranged chain carries TRBV6-1 and TRBJ2-2, with 10 junctional bases fitting TRBD1. The nucleotide sequence is TGTGCCAGCCACTGGGGGACAGGGGTGGGGGAGCTGTTTTTT. Protein translation: CASHWGTGVGELFF.